Sequencing of this T cell receptor beta chain was carried out in a study of CD8 T cells in Susac syndrome. The authors reverse transcribed roughly 0.5 to 1 ug RNA with random hexamers. TCRdb passed the immunoSEQ multiplex PCR reads through MiXCR, listing each CDR3 protein once. The sample yields 130,000 to 150,000 distinct CDR3 sequences, less than 95% seen once. CD8+ and CD4+ blood T cells underwent TCR beta sequencing. This TCR derives from a human donor in good health. Sequencing was carried out using CD4+ T cells from PBMCs.

CDR3 sequence: CSVMGGGGNEAFF. In DNA, the CDR3 is TGCAGTGTGATGGGTGGAGGGGGCAATGAAGCTTTCTTT. The genes are TRBV20-1 and TRBJ1-1, with 7 bases matching TRBD1. V shed 7 bases and J 7 bases; nucleotides not matched to a gene: 12. Germline V gene sequence: CDR1 DFQATT, CDR2 SNEGSKA (reference sequence). The CDR3 runs to 13 residues.